This TCR beta chain comes out of a study of T cells in Graves' hyperthyroidism and ophthalmopathy. A patient was excluded if there was uncontrolled infection, other autoimmune disease, pregnancy or lactation. The diagnoses drew upon clinical symptoms, serum thyroxine and TRAb, thyroid ultrasound and orbital computed tomography. RNA transcripts were the template for amplifying TCR beta CDR3 regions. TCR CDR3 underwent first-round RT-PCR with the HTBI primer set. TCRdb analysed the multiplex PCR reads with MiXCR anew, one entry per CDR3 protein. The sample holds 90,000 to 120,000 distinct CDR3 sequences, about 16% seen once. This clonotype was found many times. Germline-derived CDR1 and CDR2 are SEHNR and FQNEAQ (reference sequence). The ends were cut back, 5 bases at V and 7 bases at J, with 9 bases in the middle. The CDR3 covers 12 residues.

The chain carries TRBV7-9 and TRBJ2-1, with a possible D match to TRBD1 (6 bases). The sequencing input was blood. This clonotype was sampled from a woman aged 45-59 years with Graves' hyperthyroidism. In nucleotides, the CDR3 is TGTGCCAGCAGCAGCACAGGGAATGAGCAGTTCTTC. It translates to CASSSTGNEQFF. Together with reference TRBV7-9 and TRBJ2-1, the CDR3 gives the full variable domain: DTGVSQNPRHKITKRGQNVTFRCDPISEHNRLYWYRQTLGQGPEFLTYFQNEAQLEKSRLLSDRFSAERPKGSFSTLEIQRTEQGDSAMYLCASSSTGNEQFFGPGTRLTVL.